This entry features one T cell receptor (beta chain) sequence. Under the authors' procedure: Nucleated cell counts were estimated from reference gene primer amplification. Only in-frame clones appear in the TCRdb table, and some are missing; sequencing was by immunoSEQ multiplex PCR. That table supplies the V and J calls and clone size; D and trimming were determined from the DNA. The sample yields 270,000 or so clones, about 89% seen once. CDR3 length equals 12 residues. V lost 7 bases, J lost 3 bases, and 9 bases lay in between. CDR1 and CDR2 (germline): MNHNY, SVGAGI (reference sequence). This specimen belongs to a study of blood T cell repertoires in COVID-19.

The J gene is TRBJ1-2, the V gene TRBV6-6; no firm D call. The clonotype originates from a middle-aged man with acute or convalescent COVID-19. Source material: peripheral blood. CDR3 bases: TGTGCCAGCACCGAGGGTTACTATGGCTACACCTTC. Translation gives CASTEGYYGYTF.